This T cell receptor (beta chain) was captured in a study of cytomegalovirus exposure and HLA in healthy donors. The donors were members of the validation cohort, which comprised under 150 subjects and was separate from the first cohort of 666 subjects. In germline, CDR1 is SGHTA, CDR2 FQGNSA. Between the trimmed V and J ends, which lost 6 bases and 0 bases, there was a span of 9 bases. This CDR3 contains 13 residues. Clones were read by immunoSEQ multiplex PCR, and TCRdb kept only the in-frame ones, dropping some. The top ten clones hold 5.5% to 7% of a sample with 130,000 to 150,000 clones, more than 80% of them seen once. Findings of the study overall: The study labeled 164 TCR beta chains cytomegalovirus-associated.

Regarding this clone: The antigen is unknown.

Sequences were obtained from PBMCs. This receptor was taken from a woman younger than 45 in good health and CMV-seropositive. The V and J genes are TRBV7-2 and TRBJ2-7, with D tentatively TRBD2 (7 bases). The CDR3, as DNA: TGTGCCAGCAGGGGAGGGGGCTCCTACGAGCAGTACTTC. This sequence encodes CASRGGGSYEQYF.